Listed below are T cell receptor beta chains from one sample, sequenced in a study of blood T cells in healthy people across ages. TCRdb redid the calling of the 5' RACE reads with MiXCR, one entry per CDR3 protein. The profile shows over a million distinct CDR3 sequences, 40% to 55% of them singletons. Material for sequencing was blood. The receptors come from a woman aged 55-75 years in good health. Both conserved end residues are part of each CDR3. Fields, in order: V gene, J gene, D gene, clone size, CDR3 protein, CDR3 DNA. The D gene is left open where the match is weak. Some rows have no size entry. The others give once, few or many, or a class for an expanded clone.

>TRBV27|TRBJ2-1|NA|few
CASSFGVQGYNEQFF
TGTGCCAGCAGTTTTGGGGTACAGGGCTACAATGAGCAGTTCTTC
>TRBV7-6|TRBJ2-1|TRBD2|NA
CASSSNTRRLAASYNERFF
TGTGCCAGCAGCTCCAATACCCGTCGGCTAGCGGCATCCTACAATGAGCGGTTCTTC
>TRBV27|TRBJ1-4|TRBD1|few
CASSLRWTGVEKLFF
TGTGCCAGCAGTTTAAGGTGGACAGGGGTTGAAAAACTGTTTTTT
>TRBV27|TRBJ2-1|TRBD2|NA
CASSLSGGSRNEQFF
TGTGCCAGCAGTTTATCTGGCGGGAGTAGGAATGAGCAGTTCTTC
>TRBV25-1|TRBJ2-3|NA|few
CASSEPGNPTDTQYF
TGTGCCAGCAGTGAACCAGGGAACCCCACAGATACGCAGTATTTT
>TRBV20-1|TRBJ1-2|NA|NA
CSASEGSGPSLYGYTF
TGCAGTGCTAGCGAAGGGTCCGGGCCCTCCCTTTATGGCTACACCTTC
>TRBV4-1|TRBJ2-5|TRBD2|few
CASSQDFSGSSRNEQYF
TGCGCCAGCAGCCAAGACTTTAGCGGGAGTAGTCGGAATGAGCAGTACTTC
>TRBV28|TRBJ1-2|NA|NA
CASSSPTDAPSYGYTF
TGTGCCAGCAGTTCCCCCACAGACGCGCCTAGCTATGGCTACACCTTC
>TRBV6-1|TRBJ2-4|NA|NA
CASIPTTGLAKNIQYF
TGTGCCAGCATCCCGACGACAGGCTTAGCCAAAAACATTCAGTACTTC
>TRBV4-2|TRBJ2-7|NA|NA
CASATLNTEQYF
TGTGCCAGCGCCACGTTGAACACCGAGCAGTACTTC
>TRBV14|TRBJ2-3|NA|few
CASSPHLDRITDTQYF
TGTGCCAGCAGCCCACACCTAGACAGGATCACAGATACGCAGTATTTT
>TRBV29-1|TRBJ1-2|NA|NA
CSVADSDGGYTF
TGCAGCGTGGCGGACAGTGATGGAGGCTACACCTTC
>TRBV7-3|TRBJ1-1|TRBD1|NA
CASSPMTGANTEAFF
TGTGCCAGCAGCCCGATGACAGGGGCGAACACTGAAGCTTTCTTT
>TRBV28|TRBJ2-7|TRBD2|NA
CASSLWGEGRSYEQYF
TGTGCCAGCAGTTTATGGGGGGAGGGACGGTCATACGAGCAGTACTTC
>TRBV3-1|TRBJ1-1|NA|NA
CASSQIGREAFF
TGTGCCAGCAGCCAAATTGGTCGGGAAGCTTTCTTT
>TRBV20-1|TRBJ2-7|NA|NA
CSARPSGEQYF
TGCAGTGCTAGACCGTCCGGCGAGCAGTACTTC
>TRBV10-3|TRBJ1-2|NA|NA
CAISDNRDGLYGYTF
TGTGCCATCAGTGATAACCGGGACGGACTTTATGGCTACACCTTC
>TRBV6-5|TRBJ1-1|NA|NA
CASRPSGVYTEAFF
TGTGCCAGCAGACCTTCAGGGGTTTATACTGAAGCTTTCTTT
>TRBV7-2|TRBJ2-4|NA|NA
CAISLRGRNIQYF
TGTGCCATCAGCTTAAGAGGTCGAAACATTCAGTACTTC
>TRBV20-1|TRBJ2-1|NA|few
CSTERVTYNEQFF
TGCAGTACCGAGCGGGTTACCTACAATGAGCAGTTCTTC
>TRBV28|TRBJ2-1|NA|NA
CASSSRDSYHNEQFF
TGTGCCAGCAGCTCCCGGGACTCCTATCATAATGAGCAGTTCTTC
>TRBV6-2/TRBV6-3|TRBJ2-4|TRBD1|few
CASSLWTGDREYF
TGTGCCAGCAGTCTTTGGACAGGGGACCGCGAGTACTTC
>TRBV7-9|TRBJ1-5|NA|few
CASSSNSNQPQHF
TGTGCCAGCAGCTCCAATAGCAATCAGCCCCAGCATTTT
>TRBV28|TRBJ2-5|TRBD1|NA
CASSQWNQGAETQYF
TGTGCCAGCAGCCAATGGAATCAGGGGGCAGAGACCCAGTACTTC
>TRBV9|TRBJ2-7|NA|NA
CASSPKVGFYEQYF
TGTGCCAGCAGCCCAAAGGTAGGGTTCTACGAGCAGTACTTC
>TRBV28|TRBJ2-5|TRBD2|NA
CASSLIGGRASETQYF
TGTGCCAGCAGTTTGATCGGAGGGAGGGCATCAGAGACCCAGTACTTC
>TRBV3-1|TRBJ2-7|NA|NA
CASSQDTGASYEQYF
TGTGCCAGCAGCCAAGACACCGGGGCCTCCTACGAGCAGTACTTC
>TRBV15|TRBJ2-1|TRBD2|NA
CATSRDPSGSYNEQFF
TGTGCCACCAGCAGAGATCCTAGCGGCTCCTACAATGAGCAGTTCTTC
>TRBV7-8|TRBJ2-7|TRBD2|many
CASSLGVAGGPGTYEQYF
TGTGCCAGCAGCTTAGGGGTAGCGGGAGGGCCAGGAACCTACGAGCAGTACTTC
>TRBV6-5|TRBJ2-3|TRBD2|NA
CASSKGSGGGADTQYF
TGTGCCAGCTCCAAAGGTAGCGGGGGCGGCGCAGATACGCAGTATTTT
>TRBV9|TRBJ2-3|TRBD2|NA
CASERGGTDTQYF
TGTGCCAGCGAACGGGGGGGGACAGATACGCAGTATTTT
>TRBV7-8|TRBJ2-7|TRBD1|NA
CASSQSRDRSSYEQYF
TGTGCCAGCAGCCAAAGCCGGGACAGGAGCTCCTACGAGCAGTACTTC
>TRBV20-1|TRBJ2-4|TRBD1|NA
CSVDRENIQYF
TGCAGTGTAGACAGGGAAAACATTCAGTACTTC
>TRBV11-3|TRBJ2-7|TRBD2|NA
CASSFRGGTYNEQYF
TGTGCCAGCAGCTTCCGGGGGGGAACCTACAATGAGCAGTACTTC
>TRBV5-4|TRBJ2-7|TRBD1|NA
CASSLEETGMGEQYF
TGTGCCAGCAGCTTGGAAGAGACAGGGATGGGCGAGCAGTACTTC
>TRBV5-1|TRBJ2-2|TRBD1|NA
CASSLGQGSGELFF
TGCGCCAGCAGCCTGGGACAGGGAAGCGGGGAGCTGTTTTTT
>TRBV6-6|TRBJ2-7|NA|NA
CASKLSISSEQYF
TGTGCCAGCAAACTTTCCATTAGTTCCGAGCAGTACTTC
>TRBV10-3|TRBJ2-3|NA|NA
CAIRANTGGDADTQYF
TGTGCCATCAGGGCCAATACAGGGGGGGACGCAGATACGCAGTATTTT
>TRBV6-6|TRBJ1-1|NA|NA
CASSQDRADTEAFF
TGTGCCAGCAGCCAGGACAGAGCTGACACTGAAGCTTTCTTT
>TRBV9|TRBJ1-2|NA|NA
CASSGVDGYTF
TGTGCCAGCAGCGGGGTGGATGGCTACACCTTC
>TRBV5-1|TRBJ2-7|NA|many
CASRYRDEQYF
TGCGCCAGCAGGTACCGGGACGAGCAGTACTTC
>TRBV12-3/TRBV12-4|TRBJ1-6|NA|NA
CASSFYSPLHF
TGTGCCAGCAGTTTTTATTCACCCCTCCACTTT
>TRBV29-1|TRBJ1-2|NA|NA
CSVDGANYGYTF
TGCAGCGTTGATGGGGCTAACTATGGCTACACCTTC
>TRBV28|TRBJ2-7|NA|NA
CASSLPVGSGISYEQYF
TGTGCCAGCAGTCTACCCGTGGGTAGCGGCATATCCTACGAGCAGTACTTC
>TRBV20-1|TRBJ2-3|NA|NA
CSARDFRLGIGVFTDTQYF
TGCAGTGCTAGAGACTTTCGACTGGGGATAGGAGTTTTCACAGATACGCAGTATTTT
>TRBV24-1|TRBJ2-7|NA|NA
CATSDRFDEQYF
TGTGCCACCTCGGACAGATTCGACGAGCAGTACTTC
>TRBV29-1|TRBJ2-3|TRBD2|NA
CSVGTSVDTQYF
TGCAGCGTCGGGACTAGCGTAGATACGCAGTATTTT
>TRBV5-5|TRBJ1-2|TRBD1|once
CASSHDRGGYTF
TGTGCCAGCAGCCATGACAGGGGTGGCTACACCTTC
>TRBV5-1|TRBJ2-5|NA|NA
CASSLEFSLETQYF
TGCGCCAGCAGCTTGGAGTTTAGTCTAGAGACCCAGTACTTC
>TRBV6-1|TRBJ2-7|NA|NA
CASMPARAAYEQYF
TGTGCCAGCATGCCGGCTCGAGCAGCCTACGAGCAGTACTTC
>TRBV7-2|TRBJ1-4|TRBD1|NA
CASSLSSWTGDEKLFF
TGTGCCAGCAGCTTAAGTTCCTGGACAGGAGATGAAAAACTGTTTTTT
>TRBV6-5|TRBJ2-7|NA|few
CASRRQAIFYEQYF
TGTGCCAGCAGACGACAGGCGATATTCTACGAGCAGTACTTC
>TRBV14|TRBJ2-7|NA|NA
CASSRASHNEQYF
TGTGCCAGCAGCCGGGCCAGCCACAATGAGCAGTACTTC